The clone carrying this T cell receptor beta chain was detected only once. Its target is not known. The germline V gene encodes CDR1 SQVTM and CDR2 ANQGSEA. The CDR3 sequence is 13 residues long. The V gene end was trimmed by 4 bases and the J gene end by 5 bases; junction bases not matched to a gene: 5. These data come from a study of shared clonotypes between healthy human individuals. This table comes from immunoSEQ multiplex PCR, and its TCRdb copy is limited to in-frame clones, with some not included. Of 2 million to 2.5 million clones in the sample, less than 95% were seen once. Study-wide results and caveats: With few donors, the genetic and exposure-history diversity represented was limited.

Donors had no recently reported acute infections or vaccinations and were HIV-negative. The investigators split CD4+ cells into a CD45RA+ naive subset and a CD45RA-negative memory subset. The chain couples TRBV29-1 to TRBJ2-7, with 10 nucleotides matching TRBD1. The origin of this receptor is a man between 18 and 35 years old in good health. Some clones in this sample may be carry-over from other donors' samples. Material: naive CD4+ T cells from PBMCs. Subset: CD45RA+ positively selected. Here the CDR3 reads CSVAGTGVHEQYF. The CDR3 nucleotides read TGCAGCGTTGCCGGGACAGGGGTCCACGAGCAGTACTTC.